Following are 32 T cell receptor beta chains from one sample sequenced in a study of OX40 agonist ivuxolimab in advanced cancers. The assay was immunoSEQ multiplex PCR, and TCRdb's table has in-frame clones only and misses some. This sample has 57,000 or so clones; less than 95% occur once, and the top ten carry around 14%. The starting material was CD4+ or CD8+ T cells sorted from blood, obtained in a trial of the OX40 agonist ivuxolimab. The origin of the receptors is an adult with an advanced solid tumor such as melanoma, head and neck, liver or kidney cancer.

This chain links TRBV5-1 with TRBJ2-4, with a weak D call TRBD1 (6 bases). Deletions cut 7 bases from V and 0 bases from J, with 14 bases between. The CDR3 loop spans 15 amino acids. Per germline, CDR1 SGHRS and CDR2 YFSETQ. CDR3 sequence: CASRVDSRAKNIQYF. CDR3 coding DNA: TGCGCCAGCCGAGTGGACAGCCGAGCCAAAAACATTCAGTACTTC.

This clone was recorded once. The chain couples TRBV11-2 to TRBJ1-5; no clear D. Deletions cut 0 bases from V and 6 bases from J, with 6 bases between. The germline V gene has CDR1 SGHAT and CDR2 FQNNGV. CDR3 length: 13 residues. The CDR3: CASSLDWAQPQHF. The CDR3 bases are TGTGCCAGCAGCTTAGATTGGGCTCAGCCCCAGCATTTT.

The chain is built from TRBV7-9 and TRBJ2-1; either TRBD1 or TRBD2 may fit D (5 bases each). CDR1 and CDR2 from the germline V gene are SEHNR and FQNEAQ (reference sequence). Trimming shortened V by 3 bases and J by 6 bases, and 18 bases separated the two germline ends. The CDR3 runs to 16 residues. The CDR3 sequence: CASSLNYWGSRNEQFF. The CDR3 region has the DNA TGTGCCAGCAGCTTGAATTATTGGGGGAGCCGCAATGAGCAGTTCTTC.

This sequence joins TRBV28 and TRBJ1-1; D uncertain. V gave up 6 bases and J gave up 0 bases, with 14 bases separating them. The CDR3 has 15 amino acids. The germline gives CDR1 MDHEN, CDR2 SYDVKM. The CDR3 DNA reads as TGTGCCAGCAGCTGGGTAGGAAATTTGAACACTGAAGCTTTCTTT. This codes for CASSWVGNLNTEAFF.

This chain links TRBV4-2 with TRBJ2-3, with D perhaps TRBD1 or TRBD2 (5 bases each). Germline assignment: CDR1 LGHNA and CDR2 YNFKEQ. V lost 4 bases and J 2 bases, leaving 16 bases between the germline ends. The CDR3 runs to 16 residues. The CDR3 DNA is TGTGCCAGCAGCCCGGGACCCTTCAGCTTCACAGATACGCAGTATTTT. Protein sequence: CASSPGPFSFTDTQYF.

The chain uses TRBV14 and TRBJ1-4; no clear D gene. This CDR3 has 15 amino acids. Trimming shortened V by 2 bases and J by 0 bases, and 7 bases separated the two germline ends. The germline gives CDR1 SGHDN, CDR2 FVKESK. DNA for the CDR3: TGTGCCAGCAGCCAATTATACGCAACTAATGAAAAACTGTTTTTT. It specifies CASSQLYATNEKLFF.

The rearrangement links TRBV7-2 to TRBJ2-3; unclear D gene. This CDR3 has 16 residues. V lost 0 bases, J lost 8 bases, and 18 bases lay in between. Per the germline V gene, CDR1 is SGHTA and CDR2 is FQGNSA. The CDR3 nucleotides read TGTGCCAGCAGCTTAGCGTCTGGTTCGAGCGCCCGTACGCAGTATTTT. Protein product: CASSLASGSSARTQYF.

The chain links TRBV6-5 to TRBJ1-5, with D possibly TRBD1 on 6 matching bases. The CDR3 covers 14 residues. Per the germline V gene, CDR1 is MNHEY and CDR2 is SVGAGI. V shed 6 bases and J shed 5 bases, with 14 bases lying between them. The CDR3 DNA is TGTGCCAGCAGCGAGGGGGGACGGCATCAGCCCCAGCATTTT. It translates to CASSEGGRHQPQHF.

This clone was observed once. V and J are TRBV29-1 and TRBJ2-3; D is possibly TRBD2 (6 bases). This CDR3 spans 14 amino acids. Germline CDR1 SQVTM, CDR2 ANQGSEA. V shed 2 bases and J shed 4 bases, with 13 bases lying between them. The CDR3: CSVEWRARADTQYF. The CDR3 DNA is TGCAGCGTTGAATGGAGGGCGAGAGCAGATACGCAGTATTTT.

The gene calls are TRBV7-9 and TRBJ2-2; D perhaps matches TRBD1 (5 bases). The CDR3 runs to 14 residues. Trimming shortened V by 1 base and J by 8 bases, and 11 bases separated the two germline ends. Germline CDR1 and CDR2: SEHNR and FQNEAQ (reference sequence). CDR3 nucleotides: TGTGCCAGCAGCTTAGGAGCATCAGGGGGGGAGCTGTTTTTT. Protein sequence: CASSLGASGGELFF.

The chain employs TRBV28 and TRBJ2-7; no definite D call. The CDR3 is 11 residues long. V was cut by 7 bases and J by 2 bases, with 6 bases left in between. Germline CDR1 MDHEN, CDR2 SYDVKM. The CDR3 sequence is CASKTAYEQYF. The CDR3 DNA sequence: TGTGCCAGCAAAACGGCCTACGAGCAGTACTTC.

CDR3 DNA: TGCGCCAGCAGCCGAGGGGGAGGGGGTCATCAGCCCCAGCATTTT. Amino acid sequence: CASSRGGGGHQPQHF. This chain links TRBV4-1 with TRBJ1-5; weak D call: TRBD1 (6 bases). The CDR3 spans 15 residues. Germline V gene sequence: CDR1 MGHRA, CDR2 YSYEKL. The ends were cut back, 4 bases at V and 5 bases at J, with 15 bases in the middle.

The J gene is TRBJ2-2, the V gene TRBV18, with 9 bases fitting TRBD2. This CDR3 region has 16 residues. Per germline, CDR1 KGHSH and CDR2 LQKENI. V was pared by 0 bases and J by 4 bases, with 3 bases of the junction left unmatched. CDR3 in DNA: TGTGCCAGCTCACCACCGTCTAGCGGGACCACCGGGGAGCTGTTTTTT. Amino acids: CASSPPSSGTTGELFF.

This clone was seen just once. This sequence joins TRBV7-2 and TRBJ1-3; D gene unclear. The V gene's germline CDR1 is SGHTA and CDR2 FQGNSA. This CDR3 has 17 residues. V lost 0 bases and J 7 bases, leaving 19 bases between the germline ends. DNA for the CDR3: TGTGCCAGCAGCTTAGCGGCAGTTGGCAGAGCGGGGAACACCATATATTTT. Translated, it gives CASSLAAVGRAGNTIYF.

The chain employs TRBV4-1 and TRBJ2-1; D is ambiguous. V was clipped by 5 bases and J by 8 bases, with 16 bases between them. CDR3 length: 14 residues. Germline V gene sequence: CDR1 MGHRA, CDR2 YSYEKL. CDR3 sequence: CASSYLRGGDEQFF. The CDR3 DNA sequence: TGCGCCAGCAGCTACTTACGAGGTGGGGATGAGCAGTTCTTC.

The chain combines TRBV5-6 with TRBJ2-7; D gene ambiguous. CDR1 SGHDT and CDR2 YYEEEE come from the germline V gene. The CDR3 totals 16 residues. Trimming took 0 bases from V and 4 from J, leaving 17 bases between them. CDR3 sequence reads: CASSLVASRLRYEQYF. CDR3 in DNA: TGTGCCAGCAGCTTGGTTGCCTCCCGGTTGCGATACGAGCAGTACTTC.

This clone was seen only once. This chain joins TRBV6-1 and TRBJ1-2, with 10 bases fitting TRBD1. Germline CDR1 reads MNHNS; CDR2 reads SASEGT. V was clipped by 4 bases and J by 2 bases; unmatched bases: 7. This CDR3 has 16 amino acids. This chain's CDR3 is CASSGIPGQGNYGYTF. The CDR3 nucleotides are TGTGCCAGCAGTGGGATCCCGGGACAGGGGAACTATGGCTACACCTTC.

The chain is built from TRBV7-2 and TRBJ2-1, with D perhaps TRBD2 (6 bases). The germline V gene encodes CDR1 SGHTA and CDR2 FQGNSA. Trimming pared 5 bases from V and 10 bases from J, leaving 15 bases between. This CDR3 has 13 residues. The CDR3 DNA reads as TGTGCCAGCAGCCCCCGGAGGGAGTTGGAGCAGTTCTTC. Amino acids: CASSPRRELEQFF.

The chain combines TRBV6-1 with TRBJ1-2; TRBD1 might be the D (6 bases). The CDR3 extends over 13 amino acids. The V end lost 10 bases, the J end lost 0 bases, and 12 bases lay between the germline ends. Germline-derived CDR1 and CDR2 are MNHNS and SASEGT. The DNA for the CDR3 is TGTGCCACCAGGACAGCAGCTAACTATGGCTACACCTTC. This translates into CATRTAANYGYTF.

V usage is TRBV28 and J usage is TRBJ2-7, with 12 bases fitting TRBD1. V trimming: 5 bases; J trimming: 7 bases; junction bases outside the gene matches: 9. Germline-derived CDR1 and CDR2 are MDHEN and SYDVKM. The CDR3 runs 15 residues. The CDR3 sequence: CASSKPGQGAWEQYF. In DNA form, the CDR3 reads TGTGCCAGCAGTAAACCGGGACAGGGGGCGTGGGAGCAGTACTTC.

This clone was detected a few times. V is TRBV5-1 and J is TRBJ1-2; D perhaps matches TRBD1 (5 bases). The CDR3 is 15 residues long. The ends were cut back, 6 bases at V and 2 bases at J, with 17 bases in the middle. Germline V lookup: CDR1 SGHRS, CDR2 YFSETQ. The CDR3 nucleotides read TGCGCCAGCACTTTGGCGGGGACGGAGAACTATGGCTACACCTTC. Translation gives CASTLAGTENYGYTF.

The CDR3 DNA sequence: TGCAGCGTCGGGGGGGCTCGGGAACAGGCTCGGGGCTATGGCTACACCTTC. This encodes CSVGGAREQARGYGYTF. This chain joins TRBV29-1 and TRBJ1-2; a possible D gene is TRBD1 (6 bases). The CDR3 spans 17 residues. Germline CDR1 and CDR2: SQVTM and ANQGSEA. The V and J ends lost 6 bases and 4 bases respectively, with 27 bases between them. The full variable domain, its missing parts supplied by reference TRBV29-1 and TRBJ1-2, is SAVISQKPSRDICQRGTSLTIQCQVDSQVTMMFWYRQQPGQSLTLIATANQGSEATYESGFVIDKFPISRPNLTFSTLTVSNMSPEDSSIYLCSVGGAREQARGYGYTFGSGTRLTVV.

The J gene is TRBJ1-3, the V gene TRBV7-2; no reliable D call. This CDR3 has 17 residues. Germline V CDR1 and CDR2: SGHTA, FQGNSA. V was shortened by 2 bases and J by 0 bases, with 14 bases between the two germline ends. CDR3 nucleotide sequence: TGTGCCAGCAGCTTACAGGCAGCCACCGGCTCTGGAAACACCATATATTTT. Protein: CASSLQAATGSGNTIYF.

V gene TRBV10-3 combines with J gene TRBJ2-2; no reliable D call. The V end was cut by 2 bases, the J end by 0 bases, with 7 bases between. Germline V gene lookup returns CDR1 ENHRY and CDR2 SYGVKD. The CDR3 loop spans 15 amino acids. The CDR3 bases are TGTGCCATCAGTGAGGGCCGACCGAACACCGGGGAGCTGTTTTTT. It codes for CAISEGRPNTGELFF.

This clone is a singleton in its sample. The genes are TRBV10-3 and TRBJ2-2, with 11 positions matching TRBD2. CDR1 and CDR2 from the germline V gene are ENHRY and SYGVKD. Unmatched junction bases numbered 4, after V lost 0 bases and J lost 1 base. This CDR3 spans 18 amino acids. In DNA, the CDR3 is TGTGCCATCAGTGAGTCGGCAGGGACTAGCGGGAACACCGGGGAGCTGTTTTTT. Its protein product is CAISESAGTSGNTGELFF.

The chain has TRBV5-6 and TRBJ2-5, with 10 nucleotides matching TRBD2. The DNA end favors TRBJ2-7, so the J call may be wrong. CDR3 length equals 17 residues. CDR1 is SGHDT and CDR2 is YYEEEE in the germline V gene. In nucleotides, the CDR3 is TGTGCCAGCAGCTTGGCCGGGGCTAGCGGGGGCCCCTACGAGCAGTACTTC. Translated, it gives CASSLAGASGGPYEQYF.

This clone was seen just once. The chain combines TRBV14 with TRBJ1-3; TRBD1 might be the D (6 bases). V was trimmed by 4 bases and J by 2 bases, leaving 15 bases between them. The V gene's germline CDR1 is SGHDN and CDR2 FVKESK. The CDR3 extends over 16 amino acids. Here the CDR3 reads CASSLATGLTGNTIYF. The CDR3, as DNA: TGTGCCAGCAGCCTTGCGACAGGCCTCACTGGAAACACCATATATTTT.

This chain uses TRBV6-1 with TRBJ2-1; 9 bases are a match to TRBD2. With V trimmed by 9 bases and J by 5 bases, 8 bases remained unmatched. Germline CDR1 is MNHNS and CDR2 is SASEGT. There are 14 residues in the CDR3. This CDR3 reads CASEREALDNEQFF. CDR3 nucleotides: TGTGCCAGTGAGCGGGAGGCCCTTGACAATGAGCAGTTCTTC.

The rearrangement uses TRBV6-5 and TRBJ2-7, with TRBD1 matching over 7 bases. Germline V gene lookup returns CDR1 MNHEY and CDR2 SVGAGI. V was clipped by 7 bases and J by 2 bases; unmatched bases: 8. The CDR3 consists of 14 residues. DNA of the CDR3: TGTGCCAGCAACTTACAACAGGGGCCCTACGAGCAGTACTTC. Protein: CASNLQQGPYEQYF.

The genes are TRBV6-1 and TRBJ2-3, with 10 bases lining up with TRBD1. Germline values: CDR1 MNHNS, CDR2 SASEGT. The CDR3 covers 14 residues. V was pared by 5 bases and J by 7 bases, with 6 bases of the junction left unmatched. This chain's CDR3 is CASSSTGGMYTQYF. CDR3 nucleotide sequence: TGTGCCAGCAGTTCGACAGGGGGCATGTATACGCAGTATTTT.

This sequence joins TRBV7-8 and TRBJ2-7; 11 bases fit TRBD2. Germline CDR1 reads SGHVS; CDR2 reads FQNEAQ. The CDR3 loop spans 15 amino acids. J gave up 7 bases and V 5 bases, and 10 bases lay outside the gene matches. Here the CDR3 reads CASSRHLLAGVEQYF. In DNA form, the CDR3 reads TGTGCCAGCAGCCGACATTTACTAGCGGGAGTAGAGCAGTACTTC.

Points on this clone: The sample carries other DNA sequences with the same CDR3. J is TRBJ2-7 and V is TRBV11-2; TRBD1 aligns across 9 bases. CDR1 is SGHAT and CDR2 is FQNNGV in the germline V gene. V lost 0 bases and J lost 4; bases outside the gene matches: 4. This CDR3 is built from 15 residues. This CDR3 is CASSLDGTGSYEQYF. The CDR3 DNA reads as TGTGCCAGCAGCTTAGATGGGACAGGGTCGTACGAGCAGTACTTC.